This T cell receptor beta chain was retrieved from a study of human T cells and chemical hapten exposure. This CDR3 comprises 14 residues. CDR1 is MDHEN, CDR2 SYDVKM, per germline. V lost 3 bases and J lost 2, with 8 bases in between. Study conclusions and caveats: Significantly more large CDR3 similarity clusters were formed by expanded TCRs than by controls.

Indicated time point: patch test 3, about 24 weeks after DPC sensitization. Indicated treatment: therapeutic diphenylcyclopropenone sensitization with weekly scalp DPC. This clonotype was detected many times. Antigen unknown. Via MiXCR, TCRdb re-called the RACE reads, giving one row per CDR3 protein. The sample holds approximately 72,000 distinct CDR3 sequences; 11% are singletons and the top ten take about 1.5%. Material: whole blood, obtained in connection with sensitization to the hapten diphenylcyclopropenone (DPC). This sequence was found in a woman between 45 and 60 years old with alopecia areata. Some clones in this sample may be carry-over from other donors' samples. The gene calls are TRBV28 and TRBJ2-4; D is undetermined. This CDR3 reads CASSFPPPKNIQYF. CDR3 DNA sequence: TGTGCCAGCAGTTTCCCCCCCCCCAAAAACATTCAGTACTTC.